A single sample gave rise to the 3 T cell receptor beta chains below, sequenced in a study of neurological immune-mediated disorders. MiXCR was run by TCRdb on the 5' RACE reads, yielding one entry per CDR3 protein. The repertoire includes 30,000 to 50,000 distinct CDR3 sequences, around 7% of them detected once, and around 6% sits in the top ten. The source material was CD4+ T cells from blood. These receptors were obtained from a man aged 50 or older in good health.

This chain uses TRBV20-1 with TRBJ2-7; 8 positions match TRBD1. The CDR3 loop spans 14 amino acids. The junction had 13 bases not matched to a gene; V was cut back by 5 bases and J by 7 bases. Germline values: CDR1 DFQATT, CDR2 SNEGSKA (reference sequence). CDR3: CSAPSPDREREQYF. DNA for the CDR3: TGCAGTGCTCCGTCCCCGGACAGGGAGAGGGAGCAGTACTTC.

This clonotype was counted many times. The V gene is TRBV5-1, the J gene TRBJ2-4; a weak D match, TRBD2 (5 bases). The V gene's germline CDR1 is SGHRS and CDR2 YFSETQ. The CDR3 has 14 residues. V shed 4 bases and J shed 5 bases, with 13 bases lying between them. CDR3 sequence reads: CASSPTRTQNIQYF. The CDR3 nucleotides are TGCGCCAGCAGCCCAACTAGGACTCAAAACATTCAGTACTTC.

The chain has TRBV20-1 and TRBJ2-2; 14 nucleotides align to TRBD2. The length of the CDR3 is 16 residues. From germline, CDR1 is DFQATT and CDR2 SNEGSKA (reference sequence). Losses at the gene ends were 2 bases for V and 8 bases for J; bases not matched to a gene: 7. CDR3 residues: CSARLQWTSGRGELFF. DNA for the CDR3: TGCAGTGCTAGACTCCAATGGACTAGCGGGAGGGGGGAGCTGTTTTTT.